These T cell receptor beta chains were read from a single sample in a study of blood T cells in healthy people across ages. TCRdb re-called the 5' RACE reads through MiXCR, storing one row per CDR3 protein. This table holds about 560,000 distinct CDR3 sequences, 25% to 35% found once. The same sample was also studied in work on T cells of mothers and their children.

Material for sequencing was blood. All receptors derive from a boy between 2 and 10 years old in good health. The CDR3 runs from the conserved cysteine through the conserved F or W.

TRBJ2-1 TRBV6-2/TRBV6-3 CASRPQGIRSEQFF
TRBJ2-3 TRBV5-1 CATAGARTDTQYF
TRBJ2-1 TRBV13 CASSSTSGGVSEQFF
TRBJ2-1 TRBV12-3/TRBV12-4 CASSFTSGSGNEQFF
- TRBV14 CASSQGGLAGGGYNEQFF
TRBJ1-2 TRBV7-6 CASSLDQNYGYTF
TRBJ2-2 TRBV10-3 CAISESTASGRGELFF
- TRBV6-6 CASRPPTSGSKTQYF
TRBJ2-4 TRBV10-3 CAISESTGLREGNIQYF
TRBJ2-5 TRBV4-3 CASSPRTSGPYQETQYF
TRBJ1-4 TRBV4-3 CASSQAAGGGTNEKLFF
TRBJ2-4 TRBV12-3/TRBV12-4 CASSFAGLAKNIQYF
TRBJ1-2 TRBV4-3 CASSPGVLGIYGYTF
TRBJ2-7 TRBV29-1 CSVIVGQSSYEQYF
TRBJ2-2 TRBV7-2 CASRLSTSGELFF
TRBJ2-1 TRBV7-3 CASSLTGDSYNEQFF
TRBJ1-4 TRBV12-3/TRBV12-4 CASRLWSARVFSTNEKLFF
TRBJ1-4 TRBV7-2 CASSLGGAGPTNEKLFF
TRBJ2-4 TRBV14 CASSQEGQGRAIQYF
TRBJ2-1 TRBV9 CASSPRLAGDNEQFF
TRBJ2-5 TRBV7-2 CASSLTGRGDGETQYF
- TRBV5-5 CASRADRDRYNEQFF
TRBJ1-2 TRBV10-3 CAISESPTPNYGYTF
TRBJ2-1 TRBV6-1 CASSEAMGLGSYNEQFF
- TRBV19 CASSPGVGQNYEQYF
TRBJ2-4 TRBV15 CATSRDFGGSDIQYF
TRBJ1-1 TRBV7-3 CASSLMGTSLTEAFF
- TRBV20-1 CSAMDRGPNEQFF
TRBJ1-1 TRBV6-5 CASSYFRGLNTEAFF
TRBJ1-4 TRBV12-3/TRBV12-4 CASSLGQQGAEFGKLFF
TRBJ2-5 TRBV27 CASSLSGPSGGAREQYF
TRBJ2-5 TRBV12-3/TRBV12-4 CASSPGSQQTQYF
TRBJ2-6 TRBV20-1 CSVGFSGANVLTF
TRBJ2-4 TRBV15 CATSRSFWREQAKNIQYF
TRBJ2-7 TRBV5-1 CASSLDPGTYEQYF
TRBJ1-4 TRBV12-3/TRBV12-4 CASRKTGGGEKLFF
TRBJ1-1 TRBV11-2 CASSPRAANTEAFF
TRBJ2-4 TRBV5-1 CASSVTGTGRTKNIQYF
TRBJ2-3 TRBV27 CASSSPRMKATDTQYF
TRBJ1-2 TRBV3-1 CASSQGGGGYTF